This TCR beta chain was profiled in a study of blood T cell repertoires in COVID-19. Background on the study: PBMCs, B-cell-depleted T cells, or T cells were the source of the cDNA or gDNA that made up the material.

All enrollees were roughly 18 to 95 years old and from 20 to 25 US areas. Cohort allocation depended upon clinical history that participants reported. Cohort 3 donors counted as recovered after two negative PCRs, clearance, or resolved symptoms. Generated by immunoSEQ multiplex PCR, the TCRdb table keeps only in-frame clones and is missing some. The data contain 250,000 to 350,000 clones, about 92% of them singletons. Sequencing was performed on PBMCs or T cells enriched from blood (not recorded which). This TCR was recovered from a man aged 55 to 70 who had recovered from COVID-19.

The CDR3 region is CASSYSSRGYEAFF. The DNA of the CDR3 is TGTGCCAGCAGTTACTCTTCCAGGGGGTACGAAGCTTTCTTT. This rearrangement joins TRBV6-5 to TRBJ1-1; 7 bases are a match to TRBD1. Germline V gene lookup returns CDR1 MNHEY and CDR2 SVGAGI. The CDR3 length is 14 residues. V shed 0 bases and J 8 bases; nucleotides not matched to a gene: 6.